Sequencing of this T cell receptor (beta chain) was carried out in a study of T cell repertoires in ileal Crohn's disease (dated by TCRdb to about 2019). Regarding the research as a whole: At the time of surgery, around 35% of patients were active smokers, and the median duration of disease was 6.5 to 8.5 years. All patients had surgery for a complication: stricturing disease in 61% and penetrating disease in around 39%. Roughly half of the patients were given postoperative therapy, with ten to eleven receiving thiopurines and 15 to 20 receiving anti-TNF agents. A prospective multicentre cohort supplied the 45 to 60 Crohn's disease patients whose TCR repertoires were analysed. The study was conducted in parallel with a multicentre cohort that was designed to identify predictors of early endoscopic recurrence following ileocolonic resection. A Rutgeerts score above i0 was used to define endoscopic postoperative recurrence. A total of about 170 mucosal samples from approximately 57 patients were sequenced, collected from several sites on the surgical specimen and at postoperative endoscopy. Study-wide conclusions, independent of this receptor: Endoscopic recurrence was found to be associated with higher high-frequency clone percentages at surgery, and recurrence was observed in all patients with clonality above 26.8% (18/57). A significantly higher proportion of clonal expansions was observed in active smokers at surgery than in non-smokers (about 25% vs 20%, p=0.02). Sorted CD8 T cells carried more high-frequency clones than CD4 T cells, suggesting mucosal expansions were mainly CD8. Only a subgroup of patients, of unstated size, had mucosal CD4 and CD8 T cells sorted and sequenced.

Adults with ileal or ileocolonic Crohn's disease and an indication for ileocolonic resection were eligible for inclusion. Before DNA extraction, whole ileal mucosal biopsies were kept frozen at -80 degrees C. Genomic DNA was extracted from frozen whole biopsies using a TRizol-based method and was quantified with a NanoDrop 2000 spectrophotometer. V gives up 6 bases and J gives up 10 bases, and the segment between their germline ends measures 12 bases. From cysteine to phenylalanine, the CDR3 is 12 amino acids long. Only the CDR3 DNA is retained, 36 bases long and in frame from the first base. Reading the germline V gene (reference sequence) gives CDR1 MNHNY and CDR2 SVGAGI. For commercial TCRB immunosequencing, about 500 nanograms of biopsy DNA were submitted for each sample. A two-step, amplification bias-controlled multiplex PCR was used by Adaptive Biotechnology to amplify CDR3 regions from genomic DNA. Primers for every V and J gene segment were used in the first PCR, and barcodes and Illumina adapters were added in the second PCR. CDR3 libraries were sequenced on an Illumina instrument. The authors' pipeline ran thus. Analysis combined the vendor-provided pipelines with custom analysis of raw data in R/Bioconductor under R version 3.3.0. Clonality, ranging from 0 to 1, was calculated as the inverse of the normalised Shannon entropy of all productive clones. High-frequency clones were defined as the repertoire share of the top 100 clones, retaining only clones passing a 95% confidence test. Repertoire diversity was measured with the Simpson index, and overlap between samples was measured with the Morisita-Horn index. The table comes from immuneACCESS by way of TCRdb, which keeps in-frame sequences with V and J called. Part of the clones is missing from these tables; in studies checked, under half for an unresolved V gene and the rest for unknown reasons. V and J calls and clone size are copied from that table; D and trimming were computed from the DNA. Recorded for this sample are around 14,000 clones; about two thirds of them occurred a single time. 5.9% of the sample goes to the ten largest clones.

A word on this clone: What antigen it recognizes has not been identified. One base away there is no much larger clone; base qualities are not given.

The sequence was collected from an adult with Crohn's disease. This receptor chain uses TRBV6-6 and TRBJ2-2; the D gene cannot be resolved reliably. Sequenced material: ileal tissue. At the DNA level, the sequence is TGTGCCAGCAGAATGGGCCTCTCGGAGCTGTTTTTT. It translates to CASRMGLSELFF.